These T cell receptor beta chains were read from a single sample in a study of CD8 T cells in ankylosing spondylitis. TCRdb re-analysed the 5' RACE reads in MiXCR, keeping a single row per CDR3 protein. Of fewer than 250,000 distinct CDR3 sequences in the sample, more than 25% were seen once. The source material was blood, either unsorted or a sorted T cell fraction (not recorded which). The receptor source for this set is a male donor with ankylosing spondylitis or in good health (not recorded which). The CDR3 runs from the conserved cysteine through the conserved F or W. Fields, in order: J gene, V gene, clone size, D gene, CDR3 DNA, CDR3 protein. D genes are given only for firm matches. Clone sizes are given selectively: once, few, many, or a class where the clone is expanded.

j_call: TRBJ1-3; v_call: TRBV9; clone_size: .; d_call: .; cdr3_nt: TGTGCCAGCAGCGTAGCGTGGGGCTCTGGAAACACCATATATTTT; cdr3_aa: CASSVAWGSGNTIYF
j_call: TRBJ2-1; v_call: TRBV5-1; clone_size: few; d_call: TRBD2; cdr3_nt: TGCGCCAGCAGCCCGCTAATAGCGGGGACTCTCAATGAGCAGTTCTTC; cdr3_aa: CASSPLIAGTLNEQFF
j_call: TRBJ2-3; v_call: TRBV12-3/TRBV12-4; clone_size: few; d_call: TRBD1; cdr3_nt: TGTGCCAGCAGTTCACTTACAGGGGGCCGTAGTTCAGATACGCAGTATTTT; cdr3_aa: CASSSLTGGRSSDTQYF
j_call: TRBJ1-1; v_call: TRBV29-1; clone_size: few; d_call: .; cdr3_nt: TGCAGCGTTGGTTACACCTTGAACACTGAAGCTTTCTTT; cdr3_aa: CSVGYTLNTEAFF
j_call: TRBJ2-5; v_call: TRBV20-1; clone_size: .; d_call: .; cdr3_nt: TGCAGTGCTTCGGGGACATCCCAAGAGACCCAGTACTTC; cdr3_aa: CSASGTSQETQYF
j_call: TRBJ1-2; v_call: TRBV6-1; clone_size: few; d_call: .; cdr3_nt: TGTGCCAGCAGTCCCGGGGCGACTGATGGCTACACCTTC; cdr3_aa: CASSPGATDGYTF
j_call: TRBJ2-3; v_call: TRBV20-1; clone_size: few; d_call: TRBD1; cdr3_nt: TGCAGTGCGAGGACAGGGCCGAACACAGATACGCAGTATTTT; cdr3_aa: CSARTGPNTDTQYF
j_call: TRBJ2-6; v_call: TRBV27; clone_size: .; d_call: TRBD1; cdr3_nt: TGTGCCAGCAGTTTAGGAGACAGGGGGCCTGGGGCCAACGTCCTGACTTTC; cdr3_aa: CASSLGDRGPGANVLTF
j_call: TRBJ2-3; v_call: TRBV20-1; clone_size: few; d_call: .; cdr3_nt: TGCAGTGCTAGAGATGGGGCCCCCGGCCCAGATACGCAGTATTTT; cdr3_aa: CSARDGAPGPDTQYF
j_call: TRBJ2-2; v_call: TRBV4-1; clone_size: .; d_call: TRBD1; cdr3_nt: TGCGCCAGCAGCCAAGGGACAGGGGCCACGAACACCGGGGAGCTGTTTTTT; cdr3_aa: CASSQGTGATNTGELFF
j_call: TRBJ2-2; v_call: TRBV12-3/TRBV12-4; clone_size: .; d_call: TRBD1; cdr3_nt: TGTGCCAGCAGTTTCAGGACAGGTGTCACCGGGGAGCTGTTTTTT; cdr3_aa: CASSFRTGVTGELFF
j_call: TRBJ1-1; v_call: TRBV11-2; clone_size: .; d_call: TRBD1; cdr3_nt: TGTGCCAGCAGCTTAGCAGGGGGCTGGGAAGCTTTCTTT; cdr3_aa: CASSLAGGWEAFF
j_call: TRBJ1-1; v_call: TRBV10-3; clone_size: few; d_call: .; cdr3_nt: TGTGCCATCGGTCGACAGGCCCAGAACACTGAAGCTTTCTTT; cdr3_aa: CAIGRQAQNTEAFF
j_call: TRBJ2-3; v_call: TRBV29-1; clone_size: .; d_call: TRBD1; cdr3_nt: TGCACCGGACAGGGGGCAGATACGCAGTATTTT; cdr3_aa: CTGQGADTQYF
j_call: TRBJ2-3; v_call: TRBV12-3/TRBV12-4; clone_size: .; d_call: TRBD1; cdr3_nt: TGTGCCAGCAGTCGGGACAGGGGCACAGAAACGCAGTATTTT; cdr3_aa: CASSRDRGTETQYF